The 27 T cell receptor beta chains in this list originate from one sample, sequenced in a study of vaccination and CD4 T cells after COVID-19. Which antigens these TCRs recognize remains unknown. Cultured CD4+ T-cell DNA underwent Oncomine TCR Beta short-read sequencing. MiXCR was run by TCRdb on the PCR reads, yielding one entry per CDR3 protein. The profile covers 15,000 to 20,000 distinct CDR3 sequences, with about 77% appearing a single time and about 17% taken by the ten largest. Described treatment: approximately 9-day PBMC culture with coronavirus spike peptide pools or control peptides (ViraFEST assay). The material was CD4+ T cells from blood, cultured in vitro, obtained after SARS-CoV-2 vaccination. Receptors originate from a human donor who received a COVID-19 vaccine.

The chain has TRBV6-1 and TRBJ1-5; 8 nucleotides line up with TRBD1. Germline CDR1 reads MNHNS; CDR2 reads SASEGT. The CDR3 is 16 amino acids. Trimming removed 6 bases from V and 1 base from J; junction bases left unmatched: 8. CDR3 sequence: CASSVGQGSSNQPQHF. In DNA, the CDR3 is TGTGCCAGCAGCGTCGGACAGGGTTCAAGCAATCAGCCCCAGCATTTT.

The CDR3 nucleotides are TGTGCCAGCAGCTTAGCCCCCGAGGGGCCACTGTTTTTT. Encoded protein: CASSLAPEGPLFF. The gene calls are TRBV7-2 and TRBJ1-4; tentatively, D is TRBD1 (5 bases). Per germline, CDR1 SGHTA and CDR2 FQGNSA. CDR3 length: 13 amino acids. The ends were cut back, 0 bases at V and 13 bases at J, with 12 bases in the middle.

The chain employs TRBV21-1 and TRBJ1-1; the D call of TRBD1 is as the table states it, not checked on the DNA. TRBV21-1 is a recognized pseudogene. The CDR3 has 18 residues. CDR3 sequence: CASSTGGQGRVGNTEAFF. The CDR3 DNA follows: TGTGCCAGCAGCACTGGAGGACAGGGGCGTGTGGGTAACACTGAAGCTTTCTTT.

The V gene is TRBV2, the J gene TRBJ1-5; 9 nucleotides line up with TRBD1. Germline loops: CDR1 SNHLY, CDR2 FYNNEI. Germline trimming cut 2 bases from V and 4 bases from J; bases unmatched to any gene: 9. The CDR3 runs to 17 residues. The CDR3 loop is CASSELGTGIINQPQHF. Written as DNA, the CDR3 is TGTGCCAGCAGTGAACTTGGGACAGGGATCATTAATCAGCCCCAGCATTTT.

The genes are TRBV19 and TRBJ1-1; 10 nucleotides line up with TRBD1. From germline, CDR1 is LNHDA and CDR2 SQIVND (reference sequence). This CDR3 has 15 amino acids. V lost 7 bases to trimming and J lost 1 base; unmatched junction nucleotides: 6. The CDR3 sequence is CASTPGDRGNTEAFF. CDR3 DNA: TGTGCCAGTACCCCGGGGGACAGGGGGAACACTGAAGCTTTCTTT.

This chain connects TRBV20-1 to TRBJ1-1; tentative D call: TRBD1 (5 bases). CDR3 size: 14 residues. Germline V lookup: CDR1 DFQATT, CDR2 SNEGSKA (reference sequence). V dropped 6 bases and J dropped 4 bases, with 18 bases sitting between them. The CDR3 DNA reads as TGCAGTGCCTGGCTGGGGGACGAGGGCACTGAAGCTTTCTTT. This codes for CSAWLGDEGTEAFF.

The chain couples TRBV30 to TRBJ1-1; a possible D gene is TRBD1 (5 bases). Trimming left V 6 bases short and J 5 bases short, with 10 bases between. The CDR3 spans 11 residues. The germline V gene encodes CDR1 GTSNPN and CDR2 SVGIG (reference sequence). The CDR3: CACSRQTEAFF. In DNA form, the CDR3 reads TGTGCCTGCTCCCGACAGACTGAAGCTTTCTTT.

The CDR3 reads CSARDLAEAYGYTF. The CDR3 DNA is TGCAGTGCTAGAGATCTGGCAGAAGCGTATGGCTACACCTTC. V gene TRBV20-1 combines with J gene TRBJ1-2; D not certain. The CDR3 loop spans 14 amino acids. V was pared by 0 bases and J by 5 bases, with 13 bases between. Per germline, CDR1 DFQATT and CDR2 SNEGSKA (reference sequence).

The chain has TRBV20-1 and TRBJ1-6; possible D gene TRBD1, 5 bases. This CDR3 is built from 13 residues. V was clipped by 6 bases and J by 7 bases, with 13 bases between them. CDR1 DFQATT and CDR2 SNEGSKA come from the germline V gene (reference sequence). CDR3 nucleotides: TGCAGTGCGGCCGGGACGGAGAATTCACCCCTCCACTTT. Translating it yields CSAAGTENSPLHF.

The CDR3 sequence: CASRRLAGGNTGELFF. CDR3 DNA: TGTGCCAGCCGGCGACTAGCGGGGGGGAACACCGGGGAGCTGTTTTTT. The V and J genes are TRBV6-4 and TRBJ2-2, with 13 bases that match TRBD2. V lost 8 bases to trimming and J lost 1 base; unmatched junction nucleotides: 4. The germline V gene has CDR1 MRHNA and CDR2 SNTAGT. This CDR3 has 16 amino acids.

The J gene is TRBJ2-3, the V gene TRBV2; 7 positions match TRBD2. In germline, CDR1 is SNHLY, CDR2 FYNNEI. The ends lost 8 bases at V and 4 bases at J; junction bases unmatched: 0. The CDR3 runs 11 residues. The CDR3 bases are TGTGCCAGCGCGGGGGCAGATACGCAGTATTTT. It encodes CASAGADTQYF.

The rearrangement uses TRBV6-1 and TRBJ2-2; 7 bases line up with TRBD2. V dropped 5 bases and J dropped 1; count of bases not matched to a gene: 4. Germline assignment: CDR1 MNHNS and CDR2 SASEGT. The CDR3 has 15 residues. The CDR3, as DNA: TGTGCCAGCAGTCAAACTAGCGAGAACACCGGGGAGCTGTTTTTT. Its translation: CASSQTSENTGELFF.

This clonotype was found once. As DNA, the CDR3 is TGTGCCAGTAGTCCCGGGACAGGGAGTAGCACAGATACGCAGTATTTT. It codes for CASSPGTGSSTDTQYF. The V gene is TRBV19, the J gene TRBJ2-3; 9 bases are shared with TRBD1. This CDR3 region has 16 residues. V lost 5 bases to trimming and J lost 0 bases; unmatched junction nucleotides: 6. Germline assignment: CDR1 LNHDA and CDR2 SQIVND (reference sequence).

The chain carries TRBV27 and TRBJ2-1; 10 bases fit TRBD2. The CDR3 is 19 amino acids. Per the germline V gene, CDR1 is MNHEY and CDR2 is SMNVEV (reference sequence). V shed 0 bases and J 3 bases; nucleotides not matched to a gene: 11. The CDR3 nucleotides read TGTGCCAGCAGTTTATCATCCCTAGCGGGGGCCTCCGGCTACAATGAGCAGTTCTTC. Encoded protein: CASSLSSLAGASGYNEQFF.

This clonotype was observed a few times. The rearrangement links TRBV15 to TRBJ1-1; 7 nucleotides agree with TRBD1. Germline V gene data show CDR1 as LNHNV and CDR2 as YYDKDF (reference sequence). J lost 2 bases, V lost 3 bases, and 3 bases had no gene match. The CDR3 runs 14 residues. The CDR3 region is CATSSYRGNTEAFF. CDR3 bases: TGTGCCACCAGCAGCTACAGGGGCAACACTGAAGCTTTCTTT.

The V call is TRBV6-2 or TRBV6-3, the J call TRBJ2-1; either TRBD1 or TRBD2 may supply D (5 bases each). Germline assignment: CDR1 MNHEY and CDR2 SVGEGT. Between the trimmed V and J ends, which lost 7 bases and 5 bases, there was a span of 12 bases. This CDR3 has 13 residues. The CDR3 bases are TGTGCCAGCACCAGGGACGGGAACAATGAGCAGTTCTTC. Encoded protein: CASTRDGNNEQFF.

The chain links TRBV10-3 to TRBJ2-3, with TRBD2 matching 8 bases. V lost 2 bases to trimming and J lost 0 bases; unmatched junction nucleotides: 1. The length of the CDR3 is 15 residues. The germline CDR1 and CDR2 sequences are ENHRY and SYGVKD. The CDR3 sequence is CAISEGLASTDTQYF. DNA for the CDR3: TGTGCCATCAGTGAGGGACTAGCCAGCACAGATACGCAGTATTTT.

The genes are TRBV12-3 or TRBV12-4 and TRBJ1-1; no reliable D call. There are 14 residues in the CDR3. Trimming cost V 2 bases and J 4 bases, with 11 bases left between them. The CDR3 DNA is TGTGCCAGCAGTTTAATGGGTTCTAGCACTGAAGCTTTCTTT. It translates to CASSLMGSSTEAFF.

With regard to this clonotype: One end of the junction does not line up with germline, which may come from a read error. The V call is TRBV20-1, the J call TRBJ2-3, with TRBD2 matching 12 bases. The CDR3 sequence is 17 residues long. Germline-derived CDR1 and CDR2 are DFQATT and SNEGSKA (reference sequence). The chain's CDR3 is CSALRLAGVRSTDTRYF. CDR3 DNA sequence: TGCAGTGCTCTAAGACTAGCGGGGGTGAGATCCACAGATACGCGGTATTTT.

The gene calls are TRBV6-1 and TRBJ2-5, with D possibly matching TRBD2 (6 bases). V was cut by 6 bases and J by 5 bases, with 16 bases left in between. Germline CDR1 is MNHNS and CDR2 is SASEGT. CDR3 length: 14 amino acids. CDR3 sequence reads: CASSIRGAGETQYF. CDR3 coding DNA: TGTGCCAGCAGCATAAGAGGGGCGGGGGAGACCCAGTACTTC.

Sample share makes this clonotype medium-sized. One end of the junction is discordant with germline, which a read error may explain. The rearrangement links TRBV6-5 to TRBJ1-6, with no clear D. Germline-derived CDR1 and CDR2 are MNHEY and SVGAGI. CDR3 length: 15 residues. Here the CDR3 reads CASSYSYEGDSPLHF. DNA of the CDR3: TGTGCCAGCAGCTACTCTTACGAGGGAGACTCACCCCTCCACTTT.

The table lists this clonotype with a few counts. The CDR3 loop is CSAREAGESTDTQYF. The CDR3 nucleotides are TGCAGTGCTAGAGAAGCGGGGGAGAGCACAGATACGCAGTATTTT. This chain joins TRBV20-1 and TRBJ2-3; 8 nucleotides agree with TRBD2. J lost 0 bases, V lost 0 bases, and 2 bases had no gene match. From germline, CDR1 is DFQATT and CDR2 SNEGSKA (reference sequence). The CDR3 extends over 15 amino acids.

This clonotype has just one count. The rearrangement uses TRBV7-9 and TRBJ2-1, with D perhaps TRBD1 or TRBD2 (5 bases each). Germline V gene data show CDR1 as SEHNR and CDR2 as FQNEAQ (reference sequence). CDR3 size: 16 residues. V shed 3 bases and J shed 0 bases, with 12 bases lying between them. CDR3 protein: CASSFEGPISYNEQFF. The DNA for the CDR3 is TGTGCCAGCAGCTTTGAGGGGCCAATCTCCTACAATGAGCAGTTCTTC.

This rearrangement joins TRBV20-1 to TRBJ2-2; TRBD1 is a possible D gene (5 bases). The length of the CDR3 is 16 residues. CDR1 and CDR2 (germline): DFQATT, SNEGSKA (reference sequence). V was trimmed by 2 bases and J by 6 bases, leaving 19 bases between them. The CDR3 nucleotides read TGCAGTGCTAGAAATGCCATTATGGGGCGCCCCGGGGAGCTGTTTTTT. Protein product: CSARNAIMGRPGELFF.

The chain uses TRBV30 and TRBJ1-2; the D gene is possibly TRBD1 (6 bases). CDR3 length equals 16 residues. Trimming left V 0 bases short and J 0 bases short, with 14 bases between. Per the germline V gene, CDR1 is GTSNPN and CDR2 is SVGIG (reference sequence). The CDR3 DNA sequence: TGTGCCTGGAGTGTAATGTACAAGGGGGCTAACTATGGCTACACCTTC. Its translation: CAWSVMYKGANYGYTF.

The chain has TRBV6-5 and TRBJ1-5, with D possibly TRBD1 on 6 matching bases. Per germline, CDR1 MNHEY and CDR2 SVGAGI. The CDR3 has 15 amino acids. Trimming shortened V by 2 bases and J by 4 bases, and 12 bases separated the two germline ends. The CDR3 reads CASSYGGRANQPQHF. In DNA, the CDR3 is TGTGCCAGCAGTTACGGGGGCAGAGCTAATCAGCCCCAGCATTTT.

This rearrangement joins TRBV6-1 to TRBJ1-5, with 8 bases that match TRBD1. J was trimmed by 1 base and V by 6 bases; bases with no gene match: 5. The CDR3 has 15 residues. Germline V gene data show CDR1 as MNHNS and CDR2 as SASEGT. The CDR3 reads CASSSDRASNQPQHF. For the CDR3, the DNA is TGTGCCAGCAGCTCGGACAGGGCGAGCAATCAGCCCCAGCATTTT.